This entry lists 30 T cell receptor beta chains sequenced from one sample in a study of cytomegalovirus exposure and HLA in healthy donors. Both 60 Vbeta primers and 13 Jbeta primers went into the PCR. Clones were sequenced by immunoSEQ multiplex PCR, and TCRdb holds only the in-frame ones, with some missing. The sample lists a few hundred thousand clones, roughly 70% occurring once. Sequenced material: PBMCs. Receptors were obtained from a female donor in good health and CMV-seronegative.

As concerns this clone: Other DNA sequences in the sample encode the same CDR3. V is TRBV5-1 and J is TRBJ2-7, with a tentative D call TRBD1 (5 bases). The V gene lost 0 bases and the J gene lost 3 bases, with 7 bases spanning the gap. Germline loops: CDR1 SGHRS, CDR2 YFSETQ. The CDR3 has 13 amino acids. The CDR3 protein is CASSLGGNYEQYF. As DNA, the CDR3 is TGCGCCAGCAGCTTGGGGGGCAACTACGAGCAGTACTTC.

The chain recombines TRBV7-9 with TRBJ1-2; a weak D match, TRBD1 (5 bases). Germline V gene sequence: CDR1 SEHNR, CDR2 FQNEAQ (reference sequence). CDR3 length equals 15 residues. Between the trimmed V and J ends, which lost 0 bases and 6 bases, there was a span of 14 bases. The CDR3 bases are TGTGCCAGCAGCTTAGCGACAGCGCCCCTGGATGGCTACACCTTC. It yields the protein CASSLATAPLDGYTF.

V and J are TRBV6-5 and TRBJ2-3; 9 bases map to TRBD2. CDR1 is MNHEY and CDR2 is SVGAGI in the germline V gene. The V segment lost 1 base and the J segment 0 bases; nucleotides outside the gene matches: 2. This CDR3 is 16 amino acids long. The CDR3 loop is CASSYLAGGSTDTQYF. The DNA of the CDR3 is TGTGCCAGCAGTTACTTGGCGGGAGGGAGCACAGATACGCAGTATTTT.

The chain links TRBV7-6 to TRBJ2-7; 7 positions agree with TRBD2. CDR1 SGHVS and CDR2 FNYEAQ come from the germline V gene. The V segment lost 2 bases and the J segment 3 bases; nucleotides outside the gene matches: 7. The CDR3 sequence is 15 residues long. CDR3 sequence: CASSLSAGAVYEQYF. Here the CDR3 DNA reads TGTGCCAGCAGCTTATCCGCGGGAGCGGTCTACGAGCAGTACTTC.

The rearrangement uses TRBV30 and TRBJ1-6; maybe TRBD1 (5 bases). This CDR3 has 12 amino acids. Trimming pared 7 bases from V and 8 bases from J, leaving 12 bases between. From germline, CDR1 is GTSNPN and CDR2 SVGIG (reference sequence). CDR3 residues: CASTRGDSPLHF. The CDR3 nucleotides are TGTGCCTCCACTCGGGGGGATTCACCCCTCCACTTT. Full variable domain (rest looked up from reference TRBV30 and TRBJ1-6): SQTIHQWPATLVQPVGSPLSLECTVEGTSNPNLYWYRQAAGRGLQLLFYSVGIGQISSEVPQNLSASRPQDRQFILSSKKLLLSDSGFYLCASTRGDSPLHFGNGTRLTVT.

This clone occurred once. The chain has TRBV5-1 and TRBJ2-7, with D possibly being TRBD1 (5 bases). This CDR3 spans 15 amino acids. With 2 bases removed from V and 0 bases from J, the gap between germline ends came to 12 bases. In germline, CDR1 is SGHRS, CDR2 YFSETQ. CDR3 sequence: CASSLAQGYSYEQYF. CDR3 coding DNA: TGCGCCAGCAGCTTAGCCCAGGGCTACTCCTACGAGCAGTACTTC. The whole variable domain, remainder taken from reference TRBV5-1 and TRBJ2-7, is KAGVTQTPRYLIKTRGQQVTLSCSPISGHRSVSWYQQTPGQGLQFLFEYFSETQRNKGNFPGRFSGRQFSNSRSEMNVSTLELGDSALYLCASSLAQGYSYEQYFGPGTRLTVT.

The gene calls are TRBV5-6 and TRBJ1-1; a possible D gene is TRBD1 (5 bases). The germline V and J ends were trimmed by 5 bases and 4 bases, with 15 bases remaining between them. Germline-derived CDR1 and CDR2 are SGHDT and YYEEEE. The length of the CDR3 is 14 residues. The CDR3 DNA reads as TGTGCCAGCAGTAGTGGGGGGTGGGTCACTGAAGCTTTCTTT. This codes for CASSSGGWVTEAFF.

The chain is built from TRBV2 and TRBJ2-1, with 7 nucleotides matching TRBD2. Germline-derived CDR1 and CDR2 are SNHLY and FYNNEI. The CDR3 consists of 14 residues. The trim removed 8 bases at V and 3 bases at J, leaving 7 bases unmatched. This CDR3 is CASLAERNYNEQFF. The CDR3 region has the DNA TGTGCCAGCCTAGCGGAGCGAAACTACAATGAGCAGTTCTTC.

A remark on this clone: One junction end disagrees with the germline gene, perhaps due to a read error. CDR3 DNA sequence: TGTTCCAGCAGCTTCCCTCGGGGCGGGAGCTCCTACAATGAGCAGTTCTTC. Encoded protein: CSSSFPRGGSSYNEQFF. The V gene is TRBV7-9, the J gene TRBJ2-1, with 7 bases fitting TRBD2. Germline values: CDR1 SEHNR, CDR2 FQNEAQ (reference sequence). This CDR3 comprises 17 residues. The whole variable domain, filled in from reference TRBV7-9 and TRBJ2-1, reads DTGVSQNPRHKITKRGQNVTFRCDPISEHNRLYWYRQTLGQGPEFLTYFQNEAQLEKSRLLSDRFSAERPKGSFSTLEIQRTEQGDSAMYLCSSSFPRGGSSYNEQFFGPGTRLTVL.

The CDR3: CAGQGTLNTEAFF. CDR3 DNA: TGTGCCGGCCAGGGAACGTTGAACACTGAAGCTTTCTTT. This chain joins TRBV6-1 and TRBJ1-1, with D possibly being TRBD1 (5 bases). The CDR3 is 13 amino acids. Deletions cut 11 bases from V and 0 bases from J, with 13 bases between. Germline CDR1 reads MNHNS; CDR2 reads SASEGT.

V and J are TRBV6-1 and TRBJ1-5; TRBD1 matches 7 bases. The CDR3 is 13 amino acids. V lost 6 bases and J lost 4; bases outside the gene matches: 3. Germline V lookup: CDR1 MNHNS, CDR2 SASEGT. The CDR3 loop reads CASRRDRNQPQHF. CDR3 nucleotides: TGTGCCAGCAGGCGGGACAGAAATCAGCCCCAGCATTTT.

The gene calls are TRBV9 and TRBJ1-5, with 10 bases lining up with TRBD1. Trimming took 4 bases from V and 4 from J; bases not matched to a gene: 2. Germline V gene sequence: CDR1 SGDLS, CDR2 YYNGEE. This CDR3 comprises 14 residues. In DNA, the CDR3 is TGTGCCAGCAGCCGGACAGGGGGAAATCAGCCCCAGCATTTT. Encoded protein: CASSRTGGNQPQHF.

This clone occurred a few times. V gene TRBV30 combines with J gene TRBJ1-5; TRBD1 matches at 7 bases. V was clipped by 7 bases and J by 4 bases; unmatched bases: 7. Germline values: CDR1 GTSNPN, CDR2 SVGIG (reference sequence). CDR3 length equals 13 residues. The CDR3 is CALTGKGNQPQHF. CDR3 DNA: TGTGCCTTGACAGGGAAAGGGAATCAGCCCCAGCATTTT. The whole variable domain, filled in from reference TRBV30 and TRBJ1-5, reads SQTIHQWPATLVQPVGSPLSLECTVEGTSNPNLYWYRQAAGRGLQLLFYSVGIGQISSEVPQNLSASRPQDRQFILSSKKLLLSDSGFYLCALTGKGNQPQHFGDGTRLSIL.

This chain joins TRBV9 and TRBJ2-7, with 7 bases matching TRBD1. Trimming cost V 4 bases and J 4 bases; bases outside gene matches: 8. Germline assignment: CDR1 SGDLS and CDR2 YYNGEE. The CDR3 contains 14 residues. CDR3 amino acids: CASSPRDSQYEQYF. Here the CDR3 DNA reads TGTGCCAGCAGCCCCCGGGACAGCCAATACGAGCAGTACTTC.

The CDR3 loop is CASSLRVGGQETQYF. The CDR3 nucleotides are TGTGCCAGCAGCCTCAGGGTGGGGGGCCAAGAGACCCAGTACTTC. The V call is TRBV7-2, the J call TRBJ2-5; a weak D match, TRBD2 (6 bases). CDR1 and CDR2 from the germline V gene are SGHTA and FQGNSA. This CDR3 region has 15 residues. V gave up 5 bases and J gave up 1 base, with 14 bases separating them. The entire variable domain, with the rest obtained from reference TRBV7-2 and TRBJ2-5, is as follows: GAGVSQSPSNKVTEKGKDVELRCDPISGHTALYWYRQSLGQGLEFLIYFQGNSAPDKSGLPSDRFSAERTGGSVSTLTIQRTQQEDSAVYLCASSLRVGGQETQYFGPGTRLLVL.

This clone showed up just a few times. The rearrangement joins TRBV5-5 to TRBJ2-3; D is perhaps TRBD1 (5 bases). The V gene's germline CDR1 is SGHKS and CDR2 YYEKEE (reference sequence). The CDR3 has 16 residues. Trimming took 5 bases from V and 1 from J, leaving 17 bases between them. CDR3 region: CASSYQSDRRTDTQYF. As DNA, the CDR3 is TGTGCCAGCAGTTATCAATCCGACAGACGCACAGATACGCAGTATTTT. The full variable domain, with the rest looked up from reference TRBV5-5 and TRBJ2-3, is DAGVTQSPTHLIKTRGQQVTLRCSPISGHKSVSWYQQVLGQGPQFIFQYYEKEERGRGNFPDRFSARQFPNYSSELNVNALLLGDSALYLCASSYQSDRRTDTQYFGPGTRLTVL.

For the CDR3, the DNA is TGTGCCTGGAGTGCCGGGAAGGCTGAAGCTTTCTTT. This gives the protein CAWSAGKAEAFF. This chain links TRBV30 with TRBJ1-1; no definite D call. V dropped 1 base and J dropped 6 bases, with 9 bases sitting between them. This CDR3 spans 12 amino acids. Germline V lookup: CDR1 GTSNPN, CDR2 SVGIG (reference sequence). Variable domain in full (rest from reference TRBV30 and TRBJ1-1): SQTIHQWPATLVQPVGSPLSLECTVEGTSNPNLYWYRQAAGRGLQLLFYSVGIGQISSEVPQNLSASRPQDRQFILSSKKLLLSDSGFYLCAWSAGKAEAFFGQGTRLTVV.

The chain recombines TRBV7-8 with TRBJ2-4, with 10 positions matching TRBD1. Germline CDR1 is SGHVS and CDR2 is FQNEAQ. Germline trimming cut 1 base from V and 5 bases from J; bases unmatched to any gene: 8. This CDR3 has 17 amino acids. CDR3 DNA: TGTGCCAGCAGCTTAGATGACAGGGGGCGATCCCAAAACATTCAGTACTTC. This gives the protein CASSLDDRGRSQNIQYF. The whole variable domain, filled in from reference TRBV7-8 and TRBJ2-4, reads GAGVSQSPRYKVAKRGQDVALRCDPISGHVSLFWYQQALGQGPEFLTYFQNEAQLDKSGLPSDRFFAERPEGSVSTLKIQRTQQEDSAVYLCASSLDDRGRSQNIQYFGAGTRLSVL.

This sequence joins TRBV30 and TRBJ2-7; 10 bases are shared with TRBD2. The CDR3 totals 14 residues. Germline trimming cut 4 bases from V and 1 base from J; bases unmatched to any gene: 4. Per the germline V gene, CDR1 is GTSNPN and CDR2 is SVGIG (reference sequence). In nucleotides, the CDR3 is TGTGCCTGGACCCTAGCGGGAGCGTCCTACGAGCAGTACTTC. Translating gives CAWTLAGASYEQYF.

This clone was counted only a few times. This chain joins TRBV2 and TRBJ2-2; a possible D gene is TRBD1 (7 bases). The CDR3 runs 16 residues. The V gene lost 2 bases and the J gene lost 4 bases, with 14 bases spanning the gap. CDR1 and CDR2 (germline): SNHLY, FYNNEI. CDR3 loop: CASSEPGGSGTGELFF. The CDR3 DNA is TGTGCCAGCAGTGAACCAGGGGGGAGTGGCACCGGGGAGCTGTTTTTT. The complete variable domain, with remaining parts taken from reference TRBV2 and TRBJ2-2, reads EPEVTQTPSHQVTQMGQEVILRCVPISNHLYFYWYRQILGQKVEFLVSFYNNEISEKSEIFDDQFSVERPDGSNFTLKIRSTKLEDSAMYFCASSEPGGSGTGELFFGEGSRLTVL.

This clone was seen only once. The chain joins TRBV11-2 to TRBJ2-1; D might be TRBD2 (5 bases). The CDR3 has 14 residues. Deletions cut 0 bases from V and 11 bases from J, with 14 bases between. Germline V gene sequence: CDR1 SGHAT, CDR2 FQNNGV. The chain's CDR3 is CASSLEFSGGQQFF. The CDR3 DNA sequence: TGTGCCAGCAGCTTAGAATTCTCCGGAGGCCAGCAGTTCTTC.

The chain uses TRBV21-1 and TRBJ1-2; the DNA was not compared with TRBD1, the D call given in the table. TRBV21-1 is deemed a pseudogene. This CDR3 spans 14 amino acids. The CDR3 loop reads CASSKGGQLYGYTF. CDR3 in DNA: TGTGCCAGCAGCAAAGGTGGACAGCTCTATGGCTACACCTTC.

Details on this clone: Other DNA sequences of this sample code for an identical CDR3. The CDR3 DNA sequence: TGTGCCAGCAGAACAGGTTCTTATAGCAATCAGCCCCAGCATTTT. This codes for CASRTGSYSNQPQHF. The chain joins TRBV27 to TRBJ1-5; D is possibly TRBD1 (5 bases). This CDR3 is 15 amino acids long. Trimming took off 6 bases at V and 0 bases at J, with 12 bases between the two ends. The germline V gene encodes CDR1 MNHEY and CDR2 SMNVEV (reference sequence).

This rearrangement joins TRBV27 to TRBJ2-3; maybe TRBD2 (6 bases). Germline CDR1 is MNHEY and CDR2 is SMNVEV (reference sequence). Trimming cost V 5 bases and J 5 bases, with 14 bases left between them. The CDR3 has 14 residues. CDR3 sequence: CASSASAGRDTQYF. The DNA for the CDR3 is TGTGCCAGCAGTGCGTCGGCGGGGAGAGATACGCAGTATTTT.

This clone was seen only a few times. The chain links TRBV28 to TRBJ1-5; D is possibly TRBD1 (5 bases). CDR1 MDHEN and CDR2 SYDVKM come from the germline V gene. Trimming stripped 2 bases from V and 6 bases from J, with 11 bases between. This CDR3 comprises 14 residues. CDR3 DNA sequence: TGTGCCAGCAGTTTAACAGCGGGGGGTCAGCCCCAGCATTTT. Amino acids: CASSLTAGGQPQHF.

This clone has just one count. The chain carries TRBV28 and TRBJ2-7; 14 nucleotides line up with TRBD2. Per the germline V gene, CDR1 is MDHEN and CDR2 is SYDVKM. V lost 2 bases to trimming and J lost 4 bases; unmatched junction nucleotides: 10. The length of the CDR3 is 18 residues. CDR3 coding DNA: TGTGCCAGCAGTTTAGTGACTAGCGGGAGGGCCGGTACATACGAGCAGTACTTC. This translates into CASSLVTSGRAGTYEQYF. Full variable domain (rest looked up from reference TRBV28 and TRBJ2-7): DVKVTQSSRYLVKRTGEKVFLECVQDMDHENMFWYRQDPGLGLRLIYFSYDVKMKEKGDIPEGYSVSREKKERFSLILESASTNQTSMYLCASSLVTSGRAGTYEQYFGPGTRLTVT.

A single count supports this clone. The rearrangement links TRBV25-1 to TRBJ1-4; D uncertain. V was trimmed by 6 bases and J by 4 bases, leaving 9 bases between them. Germline V gene lookup returns CDR1 MGHDK and CDR2 SYGVNS. This CDR3 is built from 13 residues. Here the CDR3 reads CASSPRFNEKLFF. The CDR3 DNA follows: TGTGCCAGCAGCCCCCGGTTTAATGAAAAACTGTTTTTT.

The rearrangement joins TRBV5-1 to TRBJ2-5; tentative D call: TRBD1 (6 bases). Trimming took 0 bases from V and 1 from J, leaving 7 bases between them. This CDR3 comprises 14 residues. Germline V CDR1 and CDR2: SGHRS, YFSETQ. The CDR3 protein is CASSLGTVQETQYF. CDR3 in DNA: TGCGCCAGCAGCTTGGGGACAGTCCAAGAGACCCAGTACTTC.

V usage is TRBV5-1 and J usage is TRBJ2-7; TRBD2 is a possible D gene (5 bases). V was clipped by 4 bases and J by 5 bases, with 16 bases between them. CDR3 length: 14 amino acids. CDR1 and CDR2 from the germline V gene are SGHRS and YFSETQ. This CDR3 reads CASSNPMGEDEQYF. The CDR3, as DNA: TGCGCCAGCAGCAACCCTATGGGAGAAGACGAGCAGTACTTC.

CDR3 nucleotides: TGTGCCAGCAGCCCGGGACAGGGGGCGCGCACTGCTGGTGGCTACACCTTC. The encoded protein is CASSPGQGARTAGGYTF. The V call is TRBV5-5, the J call TRBJ1-2, with 12 bases that match TRBD1. CDR3 length equals 17 residues. Germline CDR1 reads SGHKS; CDR2 reads YYEKEE (reference sequence). Germline trimming cut 4 bases from V and 7 bases from J; bases unmatched to any gene: 14.